The 20 T cell receptor beta chains below were found in one sample sequenced in a study of T cells in localized non-small cell lung cancer. Here immunoSEQ multiplex PCR was the method, and the copy in TCRdb shows in-frame clones only, minus some. The sample records over 25,000 clones, about four fifths being singletons. Source: peripheral blood, taken before any cancer treatment. These receptors originate from a male donor aged 60 or over with stage III squamous cell lung carcinoma.

V is TRBV7-3 and J is TRBJ1-2; TRBD1 matches 9 bases. This CDR3 comprises 16 residues. The V segment lost 0 bases and the J segment 2 bases; nucleotides outside the gene matches: 4. The germline V gene has CDR1 SGHTA and CDR2 FQGTGA. For the CDR3, the DNA is TGTGCCAGCAGCTTAACCCCTGGACAGGGGAACTATGGCTACACCTTC. Its protein is CASSLTPGQGNYGYTF.

This clone has a single count. The chain uses TRBV18 and TRBJ1-3; no reliable D call. This CDR3 spans 13 amino acids. Germline CDR1 and CDR2: KGHSH and LQKENI. V was shortened by 6 bases and J by 8 bases, with 14 bases between the two germline ends. This CDR3 is CASSGQYGDTIYF. The CDR3 nucleotides read TGTGCCAGCTCCGGGCAGTATGGGGACACCATATATTTT. Full variable domain (missing parts from reference TRBV18 and TRBJ1-3): NAGVMQNPRHLVRRRGQEARLRCSPMKGHSHVYWYRQLPEEGLKFMVYLQKENIIDESGMPKERFSAEFPKEGPSILRIQQVVRGDSAAYFCASSGQYGDTIYFGEGSWLTVV.

The chain is built from TRBV6-5 and TRBJ1-2, with no clear D. The CDR3 extends over 12 amino acids. CDR1 and CDR2 from the germline V gene are MNHEY and SVGAGI. Trimming removed 6 bases at V and 0 bases at J, with 5 bases between. The CDR3 protein is CASRTTNYGYTF. The CDR3 coding sequence is TGTGCCAGCAGAACGACTAACTATGGCTACACCTTC.

This clone was seen only once. The chain joins TRBV6-5 to TRBJ1-2; D is uncertain. The length of the CDR3 is 11 residues. Germline loops: CDR1 MNHEY, CDR2 SVGAGI. Trimming cost V 8 bases and J 4 bases, with 8 bases left between them. The CDR3 DNA sequence: TGTGCCAGCGGCATGTCCTATGGCTACACCTTC. Translation: CASGMSYGYTF.

This sequence joins TRBV27 and TRBJ1-1; 7 bases are shared with TRBD1. The CDR3 loop spans 15 amino acids. The J segment lost 3 bases and the V segment lost 4 bases, leaving 8 bases of the junction unmatched. Germline loops: CDR1 MNHEY, CDR2 SMNVEV (reference sequence). The CDR3 DNA reads as TGTGCCAGCAGTTGGGCAGGGGGATTGGACACTGAAGCTTTCTTT. It yields the protein CASSWAGGLDTEAFF.

This clone has a single count. At one end the junction does not follow the germline gene, possibly because of a read error. The chain combines TRBV18 with TRBJ1-5, with TRBD1 identical over 7 bases. CDR3 length: 14 residues. The germline gives CDR1 KGHSH, CDR2 LQKENI. Here the CDR3 DNA reads TGTGCCAGCTCGCCACAGGGGCGGGATCAGCCCCAGCATTTT. Protein product: CASSPQGRDQPQHF.

The V and J genes are TRBV14 and TRBJ2-3; D call uncertain. V lost 10 bases and J 0 bases, leaving 20 bases between the germline ends. Per the germline V gene, CDR1 is SGHDN and CDR2 is FVKESK. This CDR3 has 16 residues. In DNA, the CDR3 is TGTGCCACTACCCCAGCTCGGAAAGCTAGCACAGATACGCAGTATTTT. Translating gives CATTPARKASTDTQYF.

The chain recombines TRBV6-6 with TRBJ2-3; 10 bases agree with TRBD2. The CDR3 length is 14 residues. With V trimmed by 4 bases and J by 7 bases, 5 bases remained unmatched. CDR1 and CDR2 (germline): MNHNY, SVGAGI (reference sequence). CDR3 DNA sequence: TGTGCCAGCAGTTCTAGCGGGAGTCCGTATACGCAGTATTTT. Protein: CASSSSGSPYTQYF.

V usage is TRBV9 and J usage is TRBJ1-1, with D unclear. Germline CDR1 is SGDLS and CDR2 is YYNGEE. Deletions cut 3 bases from V and 1 base from J, with 13 bases between. There are 15 residues in the CDR3. The CDR3 region has the DNA TGTGCCAGCAGCGCGACCGGGGAGGGGAACACTGAAGCTTTCTTT. Amino acids: CASSATGEGNTEAFF.

The J gene is TRBJ2-2, the V gene TRBV25-1; D possibly matches TRBD1 or TRBD2 (5 bases each). V shed 3 bases and J shed 6 bases, with 14 bases lying between them. Germline V gene data show CDR1 as MGHDK and CDR2 as SYGVNS. This CDR3 is 15 amino acids long. The CDR3 coding sequence is TGTGCCAGCAGTGAGGGGACGTCAAACTCCGGGGAGCTGTTTTTT. Residues: CASSEGTSNSGELFF.

This clone was seen just once. CDR3 protein: CASRRDSYEQYF. The CDR3 DNA reads as TGTGCCAGCAGACGGGACAGCTACGAGCAGTACTTC. The gene calls are TRBV6-5 and TRBJ2-7; the match to TRBD1 covers 7 bases. Germline trimming cut 6 bases from V and 3 bases from J; bases unmatched to any gene: 2. The CDR3 extends over 12 amino acids. Per the germline V gene, CDR1 is MNHEY and CDR2 is SVGAGI.

This clone occurred once. V usage is TRBV7-8 and J usage is TRBJ2-1, with 8 bases fitting TRBD1. J gave up 14 bases and V 5 bases, and 11 bases lay outside the gene matches. CDR3 length: 13 residues. Germline V gene data show CDR1 as SGHVS and CDR2 as FQNEAQ. The CDR3 sequence: CASSLDRGSEEFF. The CDR3 nucleotides read TGTGCCAGCAGCCTCGACAGGGGATCAGAGGAGTTCTTC.

This chain links TRBV11-3 with TRBJ2-1; perhaps TRBD2 as D (6 bases). Germline V lookup: CDR1 SGHNT, CDR2 YENEEA. V lost 4 bases and J 3 bases, leaving 16 bases between the germline ends. This CDR3 comprises 16 residues. CDR3 sequence (DNA): TGTGCCAGCAGCTCCGGTGGTAGCGGAGGCTACAATGAGCAGTTCTTC. Translating gives CASSSGGSGGYNEQFF.

For the CDR3, the DNA is TGTGCCAGCAGCTCGTCCTATGGCTACACCTTC. Its translation: CASSSSYGYTF. This chain joins TRBV7-9 and TRBJ1-2; D unresolved. Trimming left V 4 bases short and J 4 bases short, with 4 bases between. This CDR3 comprises 11 residues. Germline loops: CDR1 SEHNR, CDR2 FQNEAQ (reference sequence).

This chain joins TRBV29-1 and TRBJ1-5; D gene uncertain. CDR1 SQVTM and CDR2 ANQGSEA come from the germline V gene. This CDR3 spans 16 amino acids. The V and J ends lost 5 bases and 0 bases respectively, with 17 bases between them. The CDR3 DNA is TGCAGCGTTAGAGAACATAAACTTCATAGCAATCAGCCCCAGCATTTT. As protein: CSVREHKLHSNQPQHF.

Sample share makes this clone medium-sized. This chain links TRBV4-2 with TRBJ1-1; 7 bases are shared with TRBD1. Germline loops: CDR1 LGHNA, CDR2 YNFKEQ. This CDR3 comprises 13 residues. J gave up 11 bases and V 3 bases, and 9 bases lay outside the gene matches. The CDR3: CASSHPGGSVAFF. CDR3 bases: TGTGCCAGCAGCCATCCAGGGGGGAGTGTTGCTTTCTTT.

CDR3 sequence: CASGDPGAKNIQYF. The DNA for the CDR3 is TGTGCCAGCGGAGACCCCGGAGCCAAAAACATTCAGTACTTC. The V call is TRBV6-1, the J call TRBJ2-4; unclear D gene. The germline V gene has CDR1 MNHNS and CDR2 SASEGT. The CDR3 spans 14 residues. With 8 bases removed from V and 0 bases from J, the gap between germline ends came to 11 bases.

The J gene is TRBJ1-1, the V gene TRBV7-8; 7 nucleotides agree with TRBD1. The CDR3 is 14 amino acids. The germline gives CDR1 SGHVS, CDR2 FQNEAQ. J lost 10 bases, V lost 2 bases, and 10 bases had no gene match. CDR3 nucleotides: TGTGCCAGCAGCTTAAATAAGTTCCCAGGGGGAGCTTTCTTT. Translating it yields CASSLNKFPGGAFF. Supplemented by reference TRBV7-8 and TRBJ1-1, the full variable domain reads GAGVSQSPRYKVAKRGQDVALRCDPISGHVSLFWYQQALGQGPEFLTYFQNEAQLDKSGLPSDRFFAERPEGSVSTLKIQRTQQEDSAVYLCASSLNKFPGGAFFGQGTRLTVV.

The chain joins TRBV10-3 to TRBJ1-1; D uncertain. V was shortened by 6 bases and J by 2 bases, with 13 bases between the two germline ends. Germline lookup yields CDR1 ENHRY and CDR2 SYGVKD. The CDR3 runs to 14 residues. CDR3 nucleotides: TGTGCCATCAGGGCCGGGATTTCTAACACTGAAGCTTTCTTT. Its translation is CAIRAGISNTEAFF.

CDR3 nucleotides: TGTGCCAGCAGTTACGTGGCTAGCAATCAGCCCCAGCATTTT. This codes for CASSYVASNQPQHF. This chain uses TRBV6-6 with TRBJ1-5; D gene unclear. The CDR3 is 14 residues long. The V gene's germline CDR1 is MNHNY and CDR2 SVGAGI (reference sequence). V was shortened by 2 bases and J by 0 bases, with 5 bases between the two germline ends.